This TCR beta chain was sequenced for a study of cytomegalovirus exposure and HLA in healthy donors. PCR employed 60 Vbeta and 13 Jbeta primers. Measured with immunoSEQ multiplex PCR; TCRdb has only the in-frame clones, and not every one. The data contain over 150,000 clones, over 60% of them seen just once; the ten biggest clones take up more than 4.5%. V gave up 0 bases and J gave up 4 bases, with 13 bases separating them. Germline CDR1 is SGDLS and CDR2 is YYNGEE. The CDR3 has 16 amino acids. The V call is TRBV9, the J call TRBJ2-2; a weak D match, TRBD1 (7 bases). This receptor was taken from a man aged 25 to 40 in good health and CMV-seropositive. Source material: PBMCs. CDR3 amino acids: CASSVAGDSFTGELFF. CDR3 bases: TGTGCCAGCAGCGTAGCGGGGGACAGTTTCACCGGGGAGCTGTTTTTT.